These 16 T cell receptor beta chains share one sample of origin, sequenced in a study of identifying expanded T cells in peripheral blood. Produced via immunoSEQ multiplex PCR; TCRdb's table is partial and in-frame only. The sample yields around 82,000 clones, roughly 84% seen once. Sequencing used blood. Receptors were obtained from a person between 18 and 69 years old in good health.

This rearrangement joins TRBV7-2 to TRBJ2-7, with a weak D call TRBD1 (6 bases). The V gene lost 7 bases and the J gene lost 5 bases, with 18 bases spanning the gap. The CDR3 runs to 14 residues. Germline V gene sequence: CDR1 SGHTA, CDR2 FQGNSA. This CDR3 is CASIPRGWGHEQYF. As DNA, the CDR3 is TGTGCCAGCATCCCCCGGGGTTGGGGGCACGAGCAGTACTTC.

The chain is built from TRBV5-4 and TRBJ1-2, with 8 nucleotides matching TRBD1. With 0 bases clipped from V and 3 bases from J, the junction kept 4 bases outside the gene matches. The germline V gene has CDR1 SGHNT and CDR2 YYREEE (reference sequence). The CDR3 spans 15 residues. Here the CDR3 DNA reads TGTGCCAGCAGCTTGGGACAGGGGTATGACTATGGCTACACCTTC. Translated, it gives CASSLGQGYDYGYTF.

V and J are TRBV19 and TRBJ2-1, with D uncertain. CDR1 is LNHDA, CDR2 SQIVND, per germline (reference sequence). V lost 4 bases to trimming and J lost 4 bases, with 14 bases between them. The CDR3 covers 15 residues. CDR3 DNA: TGTGCCAGTAGTAAAACAGCCTCCTCTTACAATGAGCAGTTCTTC. Translated, it gives CASSKTASSYNEQFF.

The rearrangement uses TRBV28 and TRBJ1-5; 7 positions agree with TRBD1. The germline V gene encodes CDR1 MDHEN and CDR2 SYDVKM. CDR3 length: 15 amino acids. V shed 4 bases, J shed 7 bases, and the junction held 10 bases outside the gene matches. CDR3 DNA: TGTGCCAGCAGTTCCATTGACAGGGATGGGCAGCCCCAGCATTTT. This encodes CASSSIDRDGQPQHF.

The chain links TRBV7-3 to TRBJ2-1; 7 bases are a match to TRBD2. The CDR3 is 17 amino acids. Trimming cost V 4 bases and J 2 bases; bases outside gene matches: 11. Germline V lookup: CDR1 SGHTA, CDR2 FQGTGA. CDR3: CASSSTSSGRTYNEQFF. DNA for the CDR3: TGTGCCAGCAGCTCCACCTCTAGCGGACGAACCTACAATGAGCAGTTCTTC.

The chain couples TRBV11-3 to TRBJ2-1; D gene uncertain. Per the germline V gene, CDR1 is SGHNT and CDR2 is YENEEA. Trimming took off 0 bases at V and 0 bases at J, with 3 bases between the two ends. The CDR3 runs 14 residues. CDR3 nucleotide sequence: TGTGCCAGCAGCTTAGATAGCTCCTACAATGAGCAGTTCTTC. Residues: CASSLDSSYNEQFF.

The chain has TRBV28 and TRBJ2-7; a weak D match, TRBD1 (5 bases). Deletions cut 6 bases from V and 3 bases from J, with 15 bases between. There are 14 residues in the CDR3. CDR1 and CDR2 (germline): MDHEN, SYDVKM. The CDR3 here is CASSKQDTYYEQYF. CDR3 sequence (DNA): TGTGCCAGCAGCAAACAGGATACGTACTACGAGCAGTACTTC.

V is TRBV4-1 and J is TRBJ1-5, with D perhaps TRBD1 (5 bases). With 0 bases removed from V and 14 bases from J, the gap between germline ends came to 14 bases. CDR1 is MGHRA and CDR2 is YSYEKL in the germline V gene. The CDR3 length is 13 residues. The CDR3 bases are TGCGCCAGCAGCCAAGATCGGGGGGGTCCCAAGCATTTT. This codes for CASSQDRGGPKHF.

The V gene is TRBV5-1, the J gene TRBJ2-7; tentative D call: TRBD1 (5 bases). Looked up from germline, CDR1 is SGHRS and CDR2 is YFSETQ. The CDR3 length is 15 residues. V lost 5 bases, J lost 6 bases, and 21 bases lay in between. Here the CDR3 reads CASRPQGVLFGEQYF. In DNA form, the CDR3 reads TGCGCCAGCAGGCCGCAGGGCGTTTTGTTCGGCGAGCAGTACTTC.

At least ten counts were recorded for this clone. This chain connects TRBV10-3 to TRBJ2-2; tentatively, D is TRBD1 (6 bases). V was cut by 4 bases and J by 0 bases, with 6 bases left in between. In germline, CDR1 is ENHRY, CDR2 SYGVKD. The CDR3 contains 14 residues. For the CDR3, the DNA is TGTGCCATCAGTGGGACAGCGAACACCGGGGAGCTGTTTTTT. This sequence encodes CAISGTANTGELFF.

This chain links TRBV9 with TRBJ1-1, with D possibly matching TRBD1 (6 bases). Germline V CDR1 and CDR2: SGDLS, YYNGEE. V was pared by 4 bases and J by 3 bases, with 16 bases between. The CDR3 is made up of 15 amino acids. DNA of the CDR3: TGTGCCAGCAGCCCCGGGGGCGGGGCGGACACTGAAGCTTTCTTT. Protein sequence: CASSPGGGADTEAFF.

The V gene is TRBV28, the J gene TRBJ2-7; 9 bases match TRBD1. The CDR3 spans 15 residues. Trimming removed 4 bases from V and 4 bases from J; junction bases left unmatched: 8. Germline CDR1 MDHEN, CDR2 SYDVKM. This chain's CDR3 is CASSSEDRGRYEQYF. The DNA of the CDR3 is TGTGCCAGCAGTTCCGAGGACAGGGGACGGTACGAGCAGTACTTC.

This chain joins TRBV30 and TRBJ1-3, with D possibly matching TRBD1 (5 bases). Germline V gene lookup returns CDR1 GTSNPN and CDR2 SVGIG (reference sequence). This CDR3 contains 14 residues. With 7 bases removed from V and 0 bases from J, the gap between germline ends came to 13 bases. The CDR3, as DNA: TGTGCCTACACTTCGGGACTCTCTGGAAACACCATATATTTT. This translates into CAYTSGLSGNTIYF. Supplemented by reference TRBV30 and TRBJ1-3, the full variable domain reads SQTIHQWPATLVQPVGSPLSLECTVEGTSNPNLYWYRQAAGRGLQLLFYSVGIGQISSEVPQNLSASRPQDRQFILSSKKLLLSDSGFYLCAYTSGLSGNTIYFGEGSWLTVV.

The chain employs TRBV13 and TRBJ2-3; the D is unclear. The CDR3 runs to 14 residues. The ends were cut back, 0 bases at V and 4 bases at J, with 8 bases in the middle. Germline CDR1 reads PRHDT; CDR2 reads FYEKMQ (reference sequence). The CDR3 here is CASSLGQQPDTQYF. The CDR3 region has the DNA TGTGCCAGCAGCTTAGGCCAACAGCCAGATACGCAGTATTTT. The complete variable domain, with remaining parts taken from reference TRBV13 and TRBJ2-3, reads AAGVIQSPRHLIKEKRETATLKCYPIPRHDTVYWYQQGPGQDPQFLISFYEKMQSDKGSIPDRFSAQQFSDYHSELNMSSLELGDSALYFCASSLGQQPDTQYFGPGTRLTVL.

The V call is TRBV7-9, the J call TRBJ2-7; 11 positions match TRBD2. The germline V gene encodes CDR1 SEHNR and CDR2 FQNEAQ (reference sequence). The CDR3 totals 15 residues. With V trimmed by 5 bases and J by 4 bases, 7 bases remained unmatched. The CDR3 DNA is TGTGCCAGCAGCAGAGGGGGACTAGCGGATTACGAGCAGTACTTC. Translated: CASSRGGLADYEQYF.

CDR3 sequence reads: CASRQGVRNYGYTF. CDR3 nucleotide sequence: TGTGCCAGCAGGCAGGGTGTTCGTAACTATGGCTACACCTTC. This sequence joins TRBV28 and TRBJ1-2, with D possibly being TRBD1 (5 bases). The CDR3 runs to 14 residues. The V gene lost 6 bases and the J gene lost 1 base, with 12 bases spanning the gap. Germline lookup yields CDR1 MDHEN and CDR2 SYDVKM.